The clone carrying this T cell receptor beta chain has only a few counts. Its antigen remains unidentified. TCRalpha and TCRbeta libraries used 5'RACE with constant-segment primers and UMIs. A single record per CDR3 protein comes from TCRdb applying MiXCR to the 5' RACE reads. The sample has approximately 410,000 distinct CDR3 sequences; 20% to 30% are singletons. V was trimmed by 5 bases and J by 9 bases, leaving 11 bases between them. The germline V gene has CDR1 SEHNR and CDR2 FQNEAQ (reference sequence). The CDR3 spans 12 residues. This sample was included in a study of T-cell memory formation after mild COVID-19. Study overall: TCR clusters largely stayed donor specific.

Findings and limits, study-wide: Pre-infection memory contained some responding clones, which suggested that cross-reactive memory had joined. Whether day 37 second-wave clones are SARS-CoV-2-specific was not confirmed.

The rearrangement joins TRBV7-9 to TRBJ1-3; D is perhaps TRBD1 (5 bases). Specimen: PBMCs or a T cell subset sorted from them (not recorded which). The receptor was derived from an adult woman who had mild COVID-19 (a few samples of this study predate the infection). Cell type and time point are not known. The CDR3 DNA reads as TGTGCCAGCAGCGGGGACCCTGGCACCATATATTTT. Its protein product is CASSGDPGTIYF.